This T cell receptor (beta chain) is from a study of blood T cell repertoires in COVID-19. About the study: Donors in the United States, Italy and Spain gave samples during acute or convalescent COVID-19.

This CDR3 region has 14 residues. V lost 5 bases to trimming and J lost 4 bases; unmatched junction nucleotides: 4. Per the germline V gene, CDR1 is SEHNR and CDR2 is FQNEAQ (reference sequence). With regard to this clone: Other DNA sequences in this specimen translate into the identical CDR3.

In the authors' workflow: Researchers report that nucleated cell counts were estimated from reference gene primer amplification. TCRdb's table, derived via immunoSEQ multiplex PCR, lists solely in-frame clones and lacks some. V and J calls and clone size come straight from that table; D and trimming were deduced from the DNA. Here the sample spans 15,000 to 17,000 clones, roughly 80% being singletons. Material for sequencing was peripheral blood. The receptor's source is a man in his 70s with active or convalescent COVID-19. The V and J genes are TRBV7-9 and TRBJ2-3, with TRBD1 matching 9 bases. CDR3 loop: CASSLGQGPDTQYF. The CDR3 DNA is TGTGCCAGCAGCCTCGGACAGGGGCCAGATACGCAGTATTTT.